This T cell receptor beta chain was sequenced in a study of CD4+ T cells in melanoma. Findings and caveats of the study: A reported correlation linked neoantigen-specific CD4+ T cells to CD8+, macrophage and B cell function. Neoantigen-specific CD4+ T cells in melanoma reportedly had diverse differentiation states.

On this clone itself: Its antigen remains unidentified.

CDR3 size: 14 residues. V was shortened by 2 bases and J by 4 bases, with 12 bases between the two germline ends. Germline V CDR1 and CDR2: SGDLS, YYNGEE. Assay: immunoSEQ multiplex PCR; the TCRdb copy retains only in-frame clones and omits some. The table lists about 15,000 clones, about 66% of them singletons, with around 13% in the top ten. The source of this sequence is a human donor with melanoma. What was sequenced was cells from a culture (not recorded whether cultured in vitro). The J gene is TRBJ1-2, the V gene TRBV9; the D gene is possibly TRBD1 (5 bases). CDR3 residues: CASSVGSGGYGYTF. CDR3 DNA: TGTGCCAGCAGCGTGGGTAGTGGGGGCTATGGCTACACCTTC.